The rows below give T cell receptor beta chains drawn from one sample of a study of shared clonotypes between healthy human individuals. Using immunoSEQ multiplex PCR, the repertoire was profiled, and TCRdb retains in-frame clones only, with some absent. Counted here are about half a million clones, around 74% occurring once; the ten biggest clones make up roughly 13%. The sequenced sample consisted of PBMCs. These TCRs come from a woman between 40 and 55 years old in good health. Some clones in this sample may be carry-over from other donors' samples. CDR3s include the opening cysteine and the closing phenylalanine or tryptophan. Fields, in order: clone size, V gene, J gene, D gene, CDR3 DNA, CDR3 protein. D genes are given only for firm matches. The size entry is marked missing in some rows and otherwise reads once, few, many or a size class.

abundance: NA
v_gene: TRBV7-3
j_gene: TRBJ1-6
d_gene: NA
CDR3nt: TGTGCCAGCAGCGAAAAAGGCGGGTTCGGCTCACCCCTCCACTTT
CDR3aa: CASSEKGGFGSPLHF

abundance: NA
v_gene: TRBV5-4
j_gene: TRBJ2-5
d_gene: TRBD2
CDR3nt: TGTGCCAGCAGCCTTGGACTAGAAGAGACCCAGTACTTC
CDR3aa: CASSLGLEETQYF

abundance: NA
v_gene: TRBV11-2
j_gene: TRBJ2-4
d_gene: NA
CDR3nt: TGTGCCAGCAGCTTGGGTCTGCAAAACATTCAGTACTTC
CDR3aa: CASSLGLQNIQYF

abundance: NA
v_gene: TRBV9
j_gene: TRBJ1-1
d_gene: NA
CDR3nt: TGTGCCAGCAGCGTAGGCGGGTGGAACACTGAAGCTTTCTTT
CDR3aa: CASSVGGWNTEAFF

abundance: NA
v_gene: TRBV5-1
j_gene: TRBJ2-5
d_gene: TRBD2
CDR3nt: TGCGCCAGCAGCGCAGCGGGGGAGCAGTACTTC
CDR3aa: CASSAAGEQYF

abundance: NA
v_gene: TRBV9
j_gene: TRBJ2-1
d_gene: NA
CDR3nt: TGTGCCAGCAGCGCTTCTAGCAATGAGCAGTTCTTC
CDR3aa: CASSASSNEQFF

abundance: NA
v_gene: TRBV7-3
j_gene: TRBJ2-5
d_gene: NA
CDR3nt: TGTGCCAGCAGCTTGTTCGGCACCAGAGAAGAGACCCAGTACTTC
CDR3aa: CASSLFGTREETQYF

abundance: many
v_gene: TRBV19
j_gene: TRBJ2-2
d_gene: NA
CDR3nt: TGTGCCAGTAGTTTAGCTAACACCGGGGAGCTGTTTTTT
CDR3aa: CASSLANTGELFF

abundance: once
v_gene: TRBV5-1
j_gene: TRBJ2-1
d_gene: TRBD2
CDR3nt: TGCGCCAGCACGGGGGGAGACTACAATGAGCAGTTCTTC
CDR3aa: CASTGGDYNEQFF

abundance: NA
v_gene: TRBV5-5
j_gene: TRBJ2-5
d_gene: NA
CDR3nt: TGTGCCAGCACCTTTGTTACCGGACCCAGCCAAGAGACCCAGTACTTC
CDR3aa: CASTFVTGPSQETQYF

abundance: NA
v_gene: TRBV18
j_gene: TRBJ1-5
d_gene: TRBD1
CDR3nt: TGTGCCAGCTCACCAGAGGACAGGGGTATCAATCAGCCCCAGCATTTT
CDR3aa: CASSPEDRGINQPQHF

abundance: once
v_gene: TRBV27
j_gene: TRBJ2-2
d_gene: NA
CDR3nt: TGTGCCAGCAGTTTAGATGGAGGGGAGCCATGGTCGAACACCGGGGAGCTGTTTTTT
CDR3aa: CASSLDGGEPWSNTGELFF

abundance: NA
v_gene: TRBV11-2
j_gene: TRBJ2-1
d_gene: TRBD2
CDR3nt: TGTGCCAGTCAAAGGACTAGCGGCCGAGGCAATGAGCAGTTCTTC
CDR3aa: CASQRTSGRGNEQFF

abundance: NA
v_gene: TRBV7-9
j_gene: TRBJ2-2
d_gene: NA
CDR3nt: TGTGCCACCCCATTCGGGTGGAACACCGGGGAGCTGTTTTTT
CDR3aa: CATPFGWNTGELFF

abundance: NA
v_gene: TRBV29-1
j_gene: TRBJ2-7
d_gene: TRBD1
CDR3nt: TGCAGCGTGGCCACAGGGGGCTCCTACGAGCAGTACTTC
CDR3aa: CSVATGGSYEQYF

abundance: NA
v_gene: TRBV2
j_gene: TRBJ1-5
d_gene: NA
CDR3nt: TGTGCCAGCAGTGCGAGGGCAGCGGTTAATAGCAATCAGCCCCAGCATTTT
CDR3aa: CASSARAAVNSNQPQHF